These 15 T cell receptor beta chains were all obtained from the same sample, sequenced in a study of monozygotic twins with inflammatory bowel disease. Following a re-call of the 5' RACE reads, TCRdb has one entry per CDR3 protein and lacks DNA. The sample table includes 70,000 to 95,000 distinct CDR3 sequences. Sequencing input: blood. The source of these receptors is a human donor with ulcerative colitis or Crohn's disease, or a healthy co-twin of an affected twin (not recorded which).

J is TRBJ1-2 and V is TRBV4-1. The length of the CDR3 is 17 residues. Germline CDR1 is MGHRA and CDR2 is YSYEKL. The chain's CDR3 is CASSPGGTAVFYYGYTF.

CDR3 amino acids: CSASPGTGDTKNIQYF. The V gene is TRBV20-1, the J gene TRBJ2-4; TCRdb gives TRBD1 as the D gene, but with no DNA this cannot be confirmed. The germline V gene encodes CDR1 DFQATT and CDR2 SNEGSKA (reference sequence). The CDR3 is 16 residues long.

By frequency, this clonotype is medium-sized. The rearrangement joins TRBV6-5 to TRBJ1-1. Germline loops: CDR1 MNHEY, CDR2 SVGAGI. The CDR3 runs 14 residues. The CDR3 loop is CASSYGRLSTEAFF.

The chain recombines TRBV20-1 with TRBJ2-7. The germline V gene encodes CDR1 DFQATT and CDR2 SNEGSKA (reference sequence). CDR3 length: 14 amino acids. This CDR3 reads CSASTQYSSYEQYF.

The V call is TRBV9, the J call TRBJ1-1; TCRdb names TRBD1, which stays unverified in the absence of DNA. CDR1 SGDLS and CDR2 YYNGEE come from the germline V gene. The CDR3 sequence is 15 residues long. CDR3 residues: CASTPAGGRNTEAFF.

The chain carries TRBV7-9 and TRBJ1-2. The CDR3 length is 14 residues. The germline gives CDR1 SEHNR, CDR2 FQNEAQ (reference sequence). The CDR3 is CASSKDARTYGYTF.

CDR3: CASSLGLHSGANVLTF. The chain combines TRBV5-1 with TRBJ2-6; TCRdb gives TRBD2 as the D gene, but with no DNA this cannot be confirmed. The CDR3 contains 16 residues. Germline V lookup: CDR1 SGHRS, CDR2 YFSETQ.

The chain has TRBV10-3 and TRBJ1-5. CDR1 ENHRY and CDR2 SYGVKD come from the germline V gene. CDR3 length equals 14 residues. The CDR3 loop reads CAISESGRAQPQHF.

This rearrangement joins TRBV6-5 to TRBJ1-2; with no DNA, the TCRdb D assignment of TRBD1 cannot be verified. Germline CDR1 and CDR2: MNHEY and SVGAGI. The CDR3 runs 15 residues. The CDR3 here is CASSSRTEIAYGYTF.

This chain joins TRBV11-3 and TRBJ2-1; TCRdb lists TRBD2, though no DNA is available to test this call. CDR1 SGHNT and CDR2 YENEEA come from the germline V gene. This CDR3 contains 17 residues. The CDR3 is CASSLDGGAGSYNEQFF.

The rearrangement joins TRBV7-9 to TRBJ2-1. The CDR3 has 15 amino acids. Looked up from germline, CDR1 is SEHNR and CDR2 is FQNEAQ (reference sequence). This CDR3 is CASSSRVEADNEQFF.

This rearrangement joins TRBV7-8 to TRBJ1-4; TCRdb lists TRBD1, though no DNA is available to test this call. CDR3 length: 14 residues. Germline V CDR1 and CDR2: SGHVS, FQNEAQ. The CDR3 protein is CASSVSRIDEKLFF.

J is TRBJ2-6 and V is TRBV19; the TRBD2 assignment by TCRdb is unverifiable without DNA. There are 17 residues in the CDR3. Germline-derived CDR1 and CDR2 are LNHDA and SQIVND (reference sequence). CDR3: CASSLQGPYTRANVLTF. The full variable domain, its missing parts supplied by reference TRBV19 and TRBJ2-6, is DGGITQSPKYLFRKEGQNVTLSCEQNLNHDAMYWYRQDPGQGLRLIYYSQIVNDFQKGDIAEGYSVSREKKESFPLTVTSAQKNPTAFYLCASSLQGPYTRANVLTFGAGSRLTVL.

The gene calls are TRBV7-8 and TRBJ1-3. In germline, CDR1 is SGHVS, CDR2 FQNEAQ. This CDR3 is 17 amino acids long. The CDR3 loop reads CASSLRGWRDSGNTIYF.

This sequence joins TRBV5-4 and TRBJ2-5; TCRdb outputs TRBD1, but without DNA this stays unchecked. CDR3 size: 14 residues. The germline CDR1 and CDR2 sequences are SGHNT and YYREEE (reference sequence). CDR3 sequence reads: CASSGGTVQETQYF.